What follows are 8 T cell receptor beta chains derived from one specimen sequenced in a study of blood T cell repertoires in COVID-19. Libraries were prepared by immunoSEQ multiplex PCR; TCRdb keeps only in-frame clonotypes and omits some of them. The sample holds 200,000 to 250,000 clones, roughly nine tenths seen once. Source material: PBMCs or T cells enriched from blood (not recorded which). Receptors were obtained from a woman aged 45-65 years in a cohort exposed to, infected with or recovered from COVID-19 (not recorded which).

The V and J genes are TRBV7-2 and TRBJ1-1; a possible D gene is TRBD1 (6 bases). CDR3 length: 14 amino acids. Per the germline V gene, CDR1 is SGHTA and CDR2 is FQGNSA. Trimming took off 5 bases at V and 5 bases at J, with 15 bases between the two ends. Here the CDR3 reads CASSLGGRGTEAFF. CDR3 bases: TGTGCCAGCAGCCTGGGGGGGCGAGGAACTGAAGCTTTCTTT.

The chain uses TRBV5-1 and TRBJ1-1; a possible D gene is TRBD1 (6 bases). Germline-derived CDR1 and CDR2 are SGHRS and YFSETQ. This CDR3 comprises 15 residues. With 2 bases removed from V and 1 base from J, the gap between germline ends came to 12 bases. The CDR3 DNA reads as TGCGCCAGCAGCTTTAACCCCAGGGGGAACACTGAAGCTTTCTTT. It specifies CASSFNPRGNTEAFF.

The chain has TRBV11-3 and TRBJ2-2; a weak D match, TRBD1 (6 bases). V lost 1 base and J lost 6, with 24 bases in between. There are 19 residues in the CDR3. Germline V gives CDR1 SGHNT, CDR2 YENEEA. This chain's CDR3 is CASSLAGLQGIPFPGELFF. CDR3 coding DNA: TGTGCCAGCAGCTTAGCGGGGCTACAGGGAATCCCCTTCCCCGGGGAGCTGTTTTTT.

CDR3: CASSPQTTLSGELFF. DNA for the CDR3: TGTGCCAGCTCACCACAGACTACCCTGTCCGGGGAGCTGTTTTTT. The V and J genes are TRBV18 and TRBJ2-2; tentatively, D is TRBD2 (5 bases). Germline CDR1 and CDR2: KGHSH and LQKENI. With 1 base removed from V and 6 bases from J, the gap between germline ends came to 12 bases. The CDR3 runs 15 residues.

The CDR3 reads CASKKGGTSGAQETQYF. The CDR3 bases are TGCGCCAGCAAAAAAGGAGGGACTAGCGGGGCTCAAGAGACCCAGTACTTC. The V gene is TRBV4-1, the J gene TRBJ2-5, with 13 bases that match TRBD2. The germline gives CDR1 MGHRA, CDR2 YSYEKL. V shed 7 bases and J 2 bases; nucleotides not matched to a gene: 10. The CDR3 covers 17 residues.

The chain carries TRBV27 and TRBJ1-6; tentative D call: TRBD1 (5 bases). There are 16 residues in the CDR3. Germline assignment: CDR1 MNHEY and CDR2 SMNVEV (reference sequence). The V gene lost 9 bases and the J gene lost 5 bases, with 20 bases spanning the gap. The CDR3 protein is CASPLAAGQNNSPLHF. The CDR3 DNA follows: TGTGCCAGTCCCCTGGCAGCAGGACAAAATAATTCACCCCTCCACTTT.

The V gene is TRBV6-5, the J gene TRBJ1-6; D unresolved. V lost 2 bases and J 6 bases, leaving 5 bases between the germline ends. Germline V gives CDR1 MNHEY, CDR2 SVGAGI. The CDR3 covers 13 residues. The CDR3, as DNA: TGTGCCAGCAGTTACGAGGGTAATTCACCCCTCCACTTT. Protein product: CASSYEGNSPLHF.

J is TRBJ1-1 and V is TRBV27; 8 nucleotides agree with TRBD1. Germline values: CDR1 MNHEY, CDR2 SMNVEV (reference sequence). This CDR3 is built from 14 residues. Germline trimming cut 8 bases from V and 3 bases from J; bases unmatched to any gene: 8. For the CDR3, the DNA is TGTGCCAGCCTCGTAACAGGGGGGGACACTGAAGCTTTCTTT. This sequence encodes CASLVTGGDTEAFF.